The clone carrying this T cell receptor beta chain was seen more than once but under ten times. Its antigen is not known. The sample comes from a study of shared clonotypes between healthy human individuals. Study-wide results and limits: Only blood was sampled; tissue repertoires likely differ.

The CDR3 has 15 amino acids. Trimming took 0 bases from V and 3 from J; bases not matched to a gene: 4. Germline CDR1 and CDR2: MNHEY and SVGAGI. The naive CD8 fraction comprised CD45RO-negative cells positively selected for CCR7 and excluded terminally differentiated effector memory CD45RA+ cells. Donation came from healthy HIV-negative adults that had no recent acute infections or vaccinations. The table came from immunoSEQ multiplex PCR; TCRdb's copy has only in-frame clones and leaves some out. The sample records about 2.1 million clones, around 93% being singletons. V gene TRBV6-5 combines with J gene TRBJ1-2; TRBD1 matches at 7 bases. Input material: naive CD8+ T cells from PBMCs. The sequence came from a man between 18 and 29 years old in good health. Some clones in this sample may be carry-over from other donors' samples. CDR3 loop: CASSYSWDSHYGYTF. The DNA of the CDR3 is TGTGCCAGCAGTTACTCGTGGGACAGCCACTATGGCTACACCTTC.